Presented here are 4 T cell receptor beta chains from one specimen sequenced in a study of T cell repertoires in cytomegalovirus infection. TCRdb itself ran the reads through MiXCR, one entry per CDR3 protein. The sample comprises 150,000 to 200,000 distinct CDR3 sequences, 28% of which are singletons, and approximately 30% rests with the top ten. Input material: PBMCs. The receptors were sampled from a human donor in good health (CMV status not recorded). Some clones in this sample may be carry-over from other donors' samples.

V and J are TRBV19 and TRBJ1-1; D not certain. CDR1 and CDR2 from the germline V gene are LNHDA and SQIVND (reference sequence). This CDR3 is 13 amino acids long. V lost 5 bases and J lost 7, with 14 bases in between. This chain's CDR3 is CASSSGLGREAFF. CDR3 nucleotide sequence: TGTGCCAGTAGTTCTGGCCTGGGCCGTGAAGCTTTCTTT.

This clonotype was counted between two and nine times. V gene TRBV7-2 combines with J gene TRBJ1-3, with D hard to call. The CDR3 covers 15 residues. The germline V gene encodes CDR1 SGHTA and CDR2 FQGNSA. V shed 1 base and J shed 2 bases, with 9 bases lying between them. CDR3 nucleotides: TGTGCCAGCAGCTTAGATGGATTACCTGGAAACACCATATATTTT. As protein: CASSLDGLPGNTIYF.

This clonotype was recorded a few times. The rearrangement uses TRBV19 and TRBJ1-1; TRBD1 matches at 8 bases. The CDR3 totals 15 residues. Trimming took 7 bases from V and 4 from J; bases not matched to a gene: 11. Germline CDR1 reads LNHDA; CDR2 reads SQIVND (reference sequence). CDR3 sequence: CASTRPQQGGTEAFF. DNA of the CDR3: TGTGCCAGTACCCGCCCCCAACAGGGGGGCACTGAAGCTTTCTTT.

This clonotype was counted only a few times. The J gene is TRBJ1-5, the V gene TRBV10-3; a possible D gene is TRBD1 (5 bases). Trimming stripped 5 bases from V and 7 bases from J, with 21 bases between. Per germline, CDR1 ENHRY and CDR2 SYGVKD. The CDR3 covers 16 residues. As DNA, the CDR3 is TGTGCCATCAGTCTAGGGGAAGGAGTGATCGGGCAGCCCCAGCATTTT. It encodes CAISLGEGVIGQPQHF.